This T cell receptor beta chain stems from a study of identical twins. Carrying unique molecular identifiers, the cDNA also gained a universal primer site through template switching. TCRdb redid the calling of the 5' RACE reads with MiXCR, one entry per CDR3 protein. Of 200,000 or so distinct CDR3 sequences in the sample, around 8% were seen once. V lost 1 base to trimming and J lost 5 bases; unmatched junction nucleotides: 3. CDR1 is SGHTA and CDR2 is FQGTGA in the germline V gene. The CDR3 spans 15 residues. This clonotype showed up many times. Antigen specificity is unknown. Overall study findings and caveats: There was more out-of-frame TCR alpha sharing in monozygotic twins than models estimated. With abundant cord blood beta clonotypes, insertions were fewer; memory repertoires showed no such pattern.

The same sample was also studied in work on yellow fever vaccine responses in identical twins. This second report adds: Twins' vaccine T cell responses were reported to seem partly convergent and partly personalized.

Sequencing was carried out using memory (CD45RO+) T cells sorted from blood. This sequence originates from a woman under 30 in good health. This chain uses TRBV7-3 with TRBJ2-3, with TRBD1 matching over 10 bases. CDR3 sequence: CASSLRGDRGDTQYF. CDR3 nucleotide sequence: TGTGCCAGCAGCTTAAGGGGGGACAGGGGAGATACGCAGTATTTT.